This T cell receptor beta chain was found in a study of CD4 T cells in relation to SARS-CoV-2 and coronaviruses. Overall study results and limits: Pre-pandemic and post-infection samples never came from the same donor.

Using immunoSEQ multiplex PCR, the repertoire was profiled, and TCRdb retains in-frame clones only, with some absent. The top ten clones hold more than 1.4% of a sample with about 43,000 clones, roughly 80% of them seen once. Note on this clone: Its specificity is not known.

This CDR3 has 15 amino acids. The ends lost 8 bases at V and 8 bases at J; junction bases unmatched: 18. Germline CDR1 is MDHEN and CDR2 is SYDVKM. The sequence derives from an adult with COVID-19. This sequence joins TRBV28 and TRBJ2-7, with 7 positions matching TRBD2. The material sequenced was naive CD4+ T cells from PBMCs, cultured in vitro. Subset noted: naive CD4+ T cells isolated by negative enrichment. The CDR3, as DNA: TGTGCCAGCGCGGATGACCGGGACTACCTCCGAAAGCAGTACTTC. Its translation: CASADDRDYLRKQYF.